This T cell receptor beta chain stems from a study of blood T cell repertoires in COVID-19. Profiling relied on immunoSEQ multiplex PCR, and the TCRdb table lists in-frame clones only, not all of them. The data hold about 320,000 clones, with roughly 88% observed a single time. Self-reported history from a screening survey and questionnaire set each donor's cohort. With V trimmed by 4 bases and J by 1 base, 6 bases remained unmatched. The germline CDR1 and CDR2 sequences are SGHNT and YYREEE (reference sequence). This CDR3 contains 15 residues. This clonotype was sampled from a man aged 25-45 years who had recovered from COVID-19. The sequenced sample was PBMCs or T cells enriched from blood (not recorded which). The chain employs TRBV5-4 and TRBJ1-2; 8 positions match TRBD1. CDR3 loop: CASSPWTGINYGYTF. DNA for the CDR3: TGTGCCAGCAGCCCCTGGACAGGGATTAACTATGGCTACACCTTC.